This TCR beta chain comes out of a study of cytomegalovirus exposure and HLA in healthy donors. This PCR relied on a set of 60 Vbeta primers and 13 Jbeta primers. TCRdb's table, derived via immunoSEQ multiplex PCR, lists solely in-frame clones and lacks some. The sample carries approximately 220,000 clones, roughly 85% recorded once. This clone was observed a few times. Antigen unknown. Germline V gene data show CDR1 as GTSNPN and CDR2 as SVGIG (reference sequence). V lost 2 bases to trimming and J lost 5 bases, with 6 bases between them. The CDR3 has 11 residues. General study results and limits: It was taken for granted in presence/absence analyses that sequencing depth across donors was roughly uniform. The study put 150 or so TCR beta chains on its list as cytomegalovirus-associated. The majority of TCR sequences were rare, yet some public TCRs appeared in many donors. As a later analysis showed, a missense DCLRE1C variant was linked to trimming of TCR beta V- and J-genes.

The chain employs TRBV30 and TRBJ1-1; a possible D gene is TRBD1 (6 bases). Material for sequencing was PBMCs. The origin of this receptor is a man between 18 and 35 years old in good health and CMV-seronegative. The CDR3 sequence is CAWSRGTEAFF. DNA of the CDR3: TGTGCCTGGAGTAGGGGGACTGAAGCTTTCTTT.